The rows below give T cell receptor beta chains drawn from one sample of a study of identical twins. TCRdb called the 5' RACE reads again in MiXCR, with one record for every CDR3 protein. The sample holds hundreds of thousands of distinct CDR3 sequences, approximately 25% seen once. These data also featured in a second study, about T cells expressing NK-cell markers.

Source material: CD4+ T cells sorted from blood. The source of these receptors is a woman aged 18-35 years in good health. CDR3s include the opening cysteine and the closing phenylalanine or tryptophan. The D gene is left open where the match is weak. Not every row has a clone size; where given, it reads once, few, many or a size class.

V gene	clone size	J gene	D gene	CDR3 protein	CDR3 DNA
TRBV7-9	.	TRBJ1-2	.	CASSLSLPTYGYTF	TGTGCCAGCAGCTTATCCCTCCCTACCTATGGCTACACCTTC
TRBV20-1	.	TRBJ2-7	.	CSAREAAKWTYEQYF	TGCAGTGCTAGAGAGGCAGCTAAGTGGACCTACGAGCAGTACTTC
TRBV15	few	TRBJ1-4	.	CATTSPSGGEKLFF	TGTGCCACCACCTCTCCATCCGGGGGAGAAAAACTGTTTTTT
TRBV10-3	.	TRBJ2-1	.	CAISSSAVRSKEQFF	TGTGCCATCAGTTCTAGCGCCGTTAGAAGCAAGGAGCAGTTCTTC
TRBV3-1	.	TRBJ2-1	.	CASSQEVRTGNEQFF	TGTGCCAGCAGCCAAGAAGTGAGAACGGGCAATGAGCAGTTCTTC
TRBV12-3/TRBV12-4	many	TRBJ2-7	.	CASQSPKYYEQYF	TGTGCCAGCCAGTCCCCTAAATACTACGAGCAGTACTTC
TRBV6-1	.	TRBJ2-3	.	CASSERGGGAKSDTQYF	TGTGCCAGCAGTGAAAGGGGGGGCGGAGCTAAGTCAGATACGCAGTATTTT
TRBV27	.	TRBJ2-6	.	CASKQHSGANVLTF	TGTGCCAGCAAGCAGCACTCTGGGGCCAACGTCCTGACTTTC
TRBV4-1	.	TRBJ2-7	TRBD1	CASSQSFGQGTYEQYF	TGCGCCAGCAGCCAATCCTTCGGACAGGGGACCTACGAGCAGTACTTC
TRBV18	.	TRBJ2-7	TRBD1	CASSPSRDRGNQQYF	TGTGCCAGCTCACCGTCCCGGGACAGGGGTAATCAGCAGTACTTC
TRBV7-2	.	TRBJ2-1	TRBD2	CASSLAGSGGYNEQFF	TGTGCCAGCAGCTTAGCGGGTAGCGGGGGGTACAATGAGCAGTTCTTC
TRBV6-5	.	TRBJ2-5	.	CASSYSLGLNLETQYF	TGTGCCAGCAGTTACTCACTCGGGCTTAATCTGGAGACCCAGTACTTC
TRBV20-1	few	TRBJ1-1	.	CSALPQGNTEAFF	TGCAGTGCTCTACCCCAGGGCAACACTGAAGCTTTCTTT
TRBV20-1	few	TRBJ2-5	.	CSASQGTQYF	TGCAGTGCTAGTCAGGGGACCCAGTACTTC
TRBV18	.	TRBJ1-1	.	CASSPIASSDTEAFF	TGTGCCAGCTCACCAATCGCGAGTTCTGACACTGAAGCTTTCTTT
TRBV6-5	.	TRBJ2-5	.	CASSYTLAYQETQYF	TGTGCCAGCAGTTACACCCTAGCGTACCAAGAGACCCAGTACTTC
TRBV6-1	few	TRBJ1-1	TRBD1	CASRPLIGQDEAFF	TGTGCCAGCAGACCCCTGATAGGACAGGATGAAGCTTTCTTT
TRBV20-1	.	TRBJ2-7	.	CSASLGNEQYF	TGCAGTGCTAGTTTAGGGAACGAGCAGTACTTC
TRBV5-1	few	TRBJ2-5	.	CASSFRADQETQYF	TGCGCCAGCAGCTTTCGGGCGGACCAAGAGACCCAGTACTTC
TRBV6-6	.	TRBJ1-1	.	CASSSTGPEAFF	TGTGCCAGCAGTTCCACAGGGCCTGAAGCTTTCTTT
TRBV15	few	TRBJ2-7	TRBD1	CATSRDGAGTGRYEQYF	TGTGCCACCAGCAGAGACGGAGCTGGGACAGGGCGCTACGAGCAGTACTTC
TRBV14	.	TRBJ2-2	.	CASSRILNTGELFF	TGTGCCAGCAGCCGTATCTTGAACACCGGGGAGCTGTTTTTT
TRBV9	few	TRBJ1-1	.	CASSVGTTEAFF	TGTGCCAGCAGCGTGGGGACCACTGAAGCTTTCTTT
TRBV5-4	few	TRBJ1-2	.	CASSLQGRESHGYTF	TGTGCCAGCAGCTTGCAGGGCAGGGAGAGTCATGGCTACACCTTC
TRBV24-1	few	TRBJ2-3	TRBD2	CATSGGSGGSSTDTQYF	TGTGCCACCAGTGGTGGTAGCGGGGGGTCTAGCACAGATACGCAGTATTTT
TRBV11-2	.	TRBJ2-1	TRBD2	CASSWTSGGYNEQFF	TGTGCCAGCAGCTGGACTAGCGGGGGCTACAATGAGCAGTTCTTC
TRBV20-1	.	TRBJ2-1	.	CSASTSEGLYNEQFF	TGCAGTGCTAGTACCAGCGAGGGCTTGTACAATGAGCAGTTCTTC
TRBV2	.	TRBJ1-1	.	CASSAVQQNTEAFF	TGTGCCAGCAGTGCGGTACAGCAGAACACTGAAGCTTTCTTT
TRBV2	few	TRBJ2-1	.	CASSEGGASFF	TGTGCCAGCAGTGAGGGCGGGGCGAGTTTCTTC
TRBV12-5	.	TRBJ1-5	.	CASGLSEPQHF	TGTGCTAGTGGTTTGTCGGAGCCCCAGCATTTT
TRBV18	.	TRBJ1-5	.	CASSPPIADSSNQPQHF	TGTGCCAGCTCACCACCTATCGCTGACAGTTCCAATCAGCCCCAGCATTTT
TRBV6-1	.	TRBJ2-7	.	CASRGEGFSYEQYF	TGTGCCAGCAGGGGTGAGGGATTTTCCTACGAGCAGTACTTC
TRBV25-1	once	TRBJ1-2	.	CASKDPLDRYGYTF	TGTGCCAGCAAGGACCCCTTGGATCGGTATGGCTACACCTTC
TRBV5-8	few	TRBJ1-1	.	CASSLVERANTEAFF	TGTGCCAGCAGCTTGGTGGAGAGGGCAAACACTGAAGCTTTCTTT
TRBV20-1	.	TRBJ2-7	.	CSATGSRDEQYF	TGCAGTGCTACCGGGTCTCGCGACGAGCAGTACTTC
TRBV6-2/TRBV6-3	few	TRBJ2-7	.	CASNKLGRYEQYF	TGTGCCAGCAATAAACTTGGGAGGTACGAGCAGTACTTC
TRBV12-3/TRBV12-4	.	TRBJ1-5	TRBD1	CASIQGRSQPQHF	TGTGCCAGCATACAGGGGAGGAGTCAGCCCCAGCATTTT
TRBV28	few	TRBJ2-7	.	CASSLLGKNEQYF	TGTGCCAGCAGTTTATTGGGGAAAAACGAGCAGTACTTC
TRBV20-1	.	TRBJ2-3	.	CSCSGETQYF	TGCAGTTGCTCGGGTGAGACGCAGTATTTT
TRBV12-3/TRBV12-4	few	TRBJ2-4	.	CASSFINLGDIQYF	TGTGCCAGCAGTTTTATAAACCTGGGGGACATTCAGTACTTC
TRBV3-1	.	TRBJ1-1	.	CASSQDWGAPEAFF	TGTGCCAGCAGCCAAGATTGGGGGGCACCTGAAGCTTTCTTT
TRBV29-1	.	TRBJ1-3	.	CSVLKGGNGNTIYF	TGCAGCGTTTTGAAGGGGGGTAACGGAAACACCATATATTTT